The T cell receptor (beta chain) described here comes from a study of somatic mutations in cytotoxic T cells in rheumatoid arthritis. This clone was recorded a few times. As yet, its antigen is unknown. This CDR3 spans 16 amino acids. V was cut by 4 bases and J by 0 bases, with 10 bases left in between. CDR1 and CDR2 (germline): PRHDT, FYEKMQ (reference sequence). Broader study findings: An increase in CD8+ clonality with age was seen in rheumatoid arthritis patients but not in healthy controls. For CD8+ T-cell clonality, rheumatoid arthritis patients and age-matched healthy controls did not differ significantly.

Using immunoSEQ multiplex PCR, the repertoire was profiled, and TCRdb retains in-frame clones only, with some absent. The top ten clones hold roughly 27% of a sample with around 6,000 clones, roughly 80% of them seen once. The chain uses TRBV13 and TRBJ1-6, with unresolved D. This receptor was identified in a woman in her seventies with rheumatoid arthritis. The starting material was CD8+ T cells sorted from blood, obtained at a follow-up visit. The CDR3 sequence is CASSSSSTSYNSPLHF. As DNA, the CDR3 is TGTGCCAGCAGCTCTAGTTCCACCTCCTATAATTCACCCCTCCACTTT.